This TCR beta chain is drawn from a study of shared clonotypes between healthy human individuals. Study-wide findings and caveats: Sampling covered blood only; tissue repertoires likely differ.

V lost 0 bases and J lost 0, with 5 bases in between. CDR3 size: 13 residues. CDR1 is GTSNPN, CDR2 SVGIG, per germline (reference sequence). In regard to this clone: Its cognate antigen is unknown.

Profiled with immunoSEQ multiplex PCR; TCRdb holds only in-frame clones, not every one. The data contain 2 million or so clones, around 95% of them singletons. The sequence derives from a man younger than 35 in good health. V gene TRBV30 combines with J gene TRBJ1-2; no firm D call. The sample taken for sequencing was naive CD4+ T cells sorted from blood. Subset: CD45RA+ positively selected. The DNA for the CDR3 is TGTGCCTGGAGTGTAGGGCCTAACTATGGCTACACCTTC. Translating it yields CAWSVGPNYGYTF.